What follows are 8 T cell receptor beta chains derived from one specimen sequenced in a study of PD-1 blockade in mismatch repair-deficient tumors. Profiling relied on immunoSEQ multiplex PCR, and the TCRdb table lists in-frame clones only, not all of them. The table has 100,000 to 150,000 clones, 70% to 90% seen once; the top ten hold roughly 13%. The material sequenced was peripheral blood, taken 44 weeks after starting pembrolizumab. Receptors originate from an adult with mismatch repair-deficient cancer.

The chain uses TRBV5-6 and TRBJ2-2; D is ambiguous. Trimming removed 4 bases from V and 0 bases from J, with 13 bases in between. CDR1 and CDR2 (germline): SGHDT, YYEEEE. The CDR3 length is 16 residues. CDR3 sequence: CASSLGSSPNTGELFF. DNA for the CDR3: TGTGCCAGCAGCCTGGGGTCCTCCCCGAACACCGGGGAGCTGTTTTTT. Together with reference TRBV5-6 and TRBJ2-2, the CDR3 gives the full variable domain: DAGVTQSPTHLIKTRGQQVTLRCSPKSGHDTVSWYQQALGQGPQFIFQYYEEEERQRGNFPDRFSGHQFPNYSSELNVNALLLGDSALYLCASSLGSSPNTGELFFGEGSRLTVL.

At least ten counts were recorded for this clone. The J gene is TRBJ2-3, the V gene TRBV21-1. TRBV21-1 is shown as a pseudogene. The CDR3 sequence is 19 residues long. CDR3 region: CASSDWGGQHTSSTDTQYF. The CDR3 DNA reads TGTGCCAGCAGCGACTGGGGGGGACAGCACACCTCAAGCACAGATACGCAGTATTTT.

The V and J genes are TRBV7-6 and TRBJ2-1; 9 nucleotides match TRBD2. The CDR3 runs to 16 residues. The germline V gene encodes CDR1 SGHVS and CDR2 FNYEAQ. V was clipped by 4 bases and J by 0 bases; unmatched bases: 4. CDR3 in DNA: TGTGCCAGCAGCTCCCTAGCGGGGAGCTCCTACAATGAGCAGTTCTTC. Translating it yields CASSSLAGSSYNEQFF.

This rearrangement joins TRBV29-1 to TRBJ2-1, with 8 bases identical to TRBD1. CDR1 is SQVTM and CDR2 is ANQGSEA in the germline V gene. The CDR3 contains 13 residues. With 3 bases clipped from V and 9 bases from J, the junction kept 7 bases outside the gene matches. The CDR3 DNA reads as TGCAGCGTTGATGCCAGGGGGCGAGGTGAGCAGTTCTTC. Protein product: CSVDARGRGEQFF.

The chain couples TRBV6-1 to TRBJ2-7; either TRBD1 or TRBD2 may fit D (5 bases each). CDR3 length: 15 amino acids. V lost 9 bases to trimming and J lost 4 bases, with 22 bases between them. CDR1 is MNHNS, CDR2 SASEGT, per germline. The CDR3 DNA reads TGTGCCAGTACCACCGCAGGGACGGGATCTTACGAGCAGTACTTC. Translated, it gives CASTTAGTGSYEQYF.

This sequence joins TRBV27 and TRBJ2-7; 7 bases agree with TRBD1. CDR1 MNHEY and CDR2 SMNVEV come from the germline V gene (reference sequence). The V segment lost 0 bases and the J segment 0 bases; nucleotides outside the gene matches: 5. The CDR3 is 16 residues long. The CDR3 nucleotides read TGTGCCAGCAGTTTATCCTATGGGGACAGCTCCTACGAGCAGTACTTC. The encoded protein is CASSLSYGDSSYEQYF.

A few counts support this clone. The V gene is TRBV5-1, the J gene TRBJ2-7; 12 positions match TRBD2. The CDR3 sequence is 18 residues long. V was clipped by 1 base and J by 0 bases; unmatched bases: 8. CDR1 is SGHRS, CDR2 YFSETQ, per germline. DNA for the CDR3: TGCGCCAGCAGCTTGAGTCTAGCGGGAGGGCCGAGCTCCTACGAGCAGTACTTC. Amino acids: CASSLSLAGGPSSYEQYF.

This rearrangement joins TRBV27 to TRBJ2-6; D possibly matches TRBD1 or TRBD2 (5 bases each). The V gene's germline CDR1 is MNHEY and CDR2 SMNVEV (reference sequence). V was cut by 10 bases and J by 4 bases, with 8 bases left in between. There are 12 residues in the CDR3. The CDR3 sequence is CATGAGANVLTF. DNA of the CDR3: TGTGCCACCGGGGCCGGGGCCAACGTCCTGACTTTC.